The 18 T cell receptor beta chains presented below share a single source sample, sequenced in a study of cytomegalovirus exposure and HLA in healthy donors. The PCR employed 60 Vbeta primers together with 13 Jbeta primers. TCRdb keeps only in-frame clones here, not all; method: immunoSEQ multiplex PCR. The sample contains 150,000 to 200,000 clones, 70% to 90% of which appear only once. Sequencing used PBMCs. The receptors were gathered from a man between 18 and 35 years old in good health and CMV-seropositive.

This chain connects TRBV30 to TRBJ1-2; possibly TRBD1 for D (5 bases). The CDR3 has 15 amino acids. CDR1 GTSNPN and CDR2 SVGIG come from the germline V gene (reference sequence). V was pared by 0 bases and J by 5 bases, with 16 bases between. The CDR3 reads CAWSVWGLGGYGYTF. CDR3 coding DNA: TGTGCCTGGAGTGTATGGGGGTTGGGGGGGTATGGCTACACCTTC.

The chain couples TRBV6-4 to TRBJ1-1; D remains unclear. Deletions cut 5 bases from V and 4 bases from J, with 11 bases between. The CDR3 is 13 residues long. Germline CDR1 reads MRHNA; CDR2 reads SNTAGT. The CDR3 DNA sequence: TGTGCCAGCAGTCTGAGCGAAAGCACTGAAGCTTTCTTT. This gives the protein CASSLSESTEAFF.

The rearrangement joins TRBV18 to TRBJ2-3; D is uncertain. The CDR3 is 13 residues long. V was pared by 2 bases and J by 4 bases, with 7 bases between. The germline CDR1 and CDR2 sequences are KGHSH and LQKENI. In nucleotides, the CDR3 is TGTGCCAGCTCACCAAATATTGCAGATACGCAGTATTTT. The encoded protein is CASSPNIADTQYF.

The chain combines TRBV6-6 with TRBJ1-4; 10 nucleotides agree with TRBD1. The junction had 7 bases not matched to a gene; V was cut back by 4 bases and J by 8 bases. The CDR3 spans 15 residues. Germline V CDR1 and CDR2: MNHNY, SVGAGI (reference sequence). The CDR3 loop is CASSSTETGGEKLFF. For the CDR3, the DNA is TGTGCCAGCAGTTCGACGGAGACAGGGGGCGAAAAACTGTTTTTT.

The V gene is TRBV19, the J gene TRBJ1-4; 10 positions agree with TRBD1. The V segment lost 3 bases and the J segment 7 bases; nucleotides outside the gene matches: 5. This CDR3 comprises 15 residues. Germline CDR1 and CDR2: LNHDA and SQIVND (reference sequence). CDR3 coding DNA: TGTGCCAGTAGTATCGACGACAGGGGGCGTGAAAAACTGTTTTTT. This encodes CASSIDDRGREKLFF.

This clone turned up a few times. The chain combines TRBV10-3 with TRBJ2-3; D possibly corresponds to TRBD1 (5 bases). This CDR3 is 14 amino acids long. Trimming left V 6 bases short and J 2 bases short, with 12 bases between. CDR1 is ENHRY, CDR2 SYGVKD, per germline. CDR3 bases: TGTGCCATCAGCGAGGACAAGAACACAGATACGCAGTATTTT. Amino acids: CAISEDKNTDTQYF.

This chain uses TRBV9 with TRBJ1-6; 10 nucleotides line up with TRBD1. The CDR3 runs to 16 residues. Germline trimming cut 3 bases from V and 9 bases from J; bases unmatched to any gene: 9. Germline V gives CDR1 SGDLS, CDR2 YYNGEE. CDR3 bases: TGTGCCAGCAGCGCCGCCGGGACAGGGGCTTCTTCACCCCTCCACTTT. This gives the protein CASSAAGTGASSPLHF.

The chain links TRBV10-2 to TRBJ1-6; the match to TRBD1 covers 8 bases. The germline gives CDR1 WSHSY, CDR2 SAAADI. This CDR3 has 16 amino acids. The V gene end was trimmed by 2 bases and the J gene end by 5 bases; junction bases not matched to a gene: 5. The CDR3 protein is CASSEGWGQDNSPLHF. The CDR3 region has the DNA TGCGCCAGCAGTGAGGGGTGGGGACAGGATAATTCACCCCTCCACTTT.

V is TRBV18 and J is TRBJ1-2; 7 bases map to TRBD1. V lost 3 bases to trimming and J lost 3 bases; unmatched junction nucleotides: 4. Looked up from germline, CDR1 is KGHSH and CDR2 is LQKENI. The CDR3 is 14 amino acids. CDR3 nucleotides: TGTGCCAGCTCACCCGGACAGGTAGACTATGGCTACACCTTC. This gives the protein CASSPGQVDYGYTF.

The chain uses TRBV19 and TRBJ2-7; 9 positions match TRBD1. Losses at the gene ends were 5 bases for V and 2 bases for J; bases not matched to a gene: 4. Looked up from germline, CDR1 is LNHDA and CDR2 is SQIVND (reference sequence). The CDR3 loop spans 14 amino acids. The CDR3 DNA is TGTGCCAGTAGTCCGTGGGACAGGGCCTACGAGCAGTACTTC. This encodes CASSPWDRAYEQYF.

V usage is TRBV11-2 and J usage is TRBJ1-1; D perhaps matches TRBD1 (6 bases). The CDR3 totals 13 residues. The V and J ends lost 2 bases and 5 bases respectively, with 9 bases between them. Germline V gene sequence: CDR1 SGHAT, CDR2 FQNNGV. The CDR3 region is CASSLTRGTEAFF. The CDR3 nucleotides read TGTGCCAGCAGCTTAACAAGGGGGACTGAAGCTTTCTTT.

CDR3 sequence reads: CASSQDRIFGYGYTF. DNA of the CDR3: TGTGCCAGCAGCCAAGATAGAATTTTTGGTTATGGCTACACCTTC. The rearrangement links TRBV14 to TRBJ1-2; D ambiguous. CDR1 SGHDN and CDR2 FVKESK come from the germline V gene. CDR3 size: 15 residues. Trimming took 0 bases from V and 5 from J, leaving 13 bases between them.

This chain joins TRBV2 and TRBJ2-7, with TRBD1 identical over 10 bases. Germline lookup yields CDR1 SNHLY and CDR2 FYNNEI. With V trimmed by 8 bases and J by 7 bases, 8 bases remained unmatched. The CDR3 extends over 13 amino acids. The CDR3 DNA sequence: TGTGCCAGCCAGGGACAGGGGACCGGGGAGCAGTACTTC. Protein sequence: CASQGQGTGEQYF.

The CDR3 DNA is TGTGCCAGCAGCCACGGAACTCGGGGGGGCCCGAACACCGGGGAGCTGTTTTTT. Translating gives CASSHGTRGGPNTGELFF. J is TRBJ2-2 and V is TRBV7-8; 8 bases line up with TRBD2. Germline-derived CDR1 and CDR2 are SGHVS and FQNEAQ. V was clipped by 5 bases and J by 0 bases; unmatched bases: 11. The CDR3 is made up of 18 amino acids. The variable domain in full, completed from reference TRBV7-8 and TRBJ2-2, reads GAGVSQSPRYKVAKRGQDVALRCDPISGHVSLFWYQQALGQGPEFLTYFQNEAQLDKSGLPSDRFFAERPEGSVSTLKIQRTQQEDSAVYLCASSHGTRGGPNTGELFFGEGSRLTVL.

The chain joins TRBV4-1 to TRBJ1-5; D gene uncertain. The CDR3 contains 14 residues. Trimming took 2 bases from V and 0 from J, leaving 5 bases between them. Germline V gives CDR1 MGHRA, CDR2 YSYEKL. The CDR3 sequence: CASSQRSSNQPQHF. Here the CDR3 DNA reads TGCGCCAGCAGCCAAAGGAGTAGCAATCAGCCCCAGCATTTT.

This clone was seen a handful of times. This rearrangement joins TRBV7-3 to TRBJ2-3; D may be TRBD1 (5 bases). Germline assignment: CDR1 SGHTA and CDR2 FQGTGA. The CDR3 runs 14 residues. Trimming left V 0 bases short and J 1 base short, with 5 bases between. As DNA, the CDR3 is TGTGCCAGCAGCTTAACAGGGGGCACAGATACGCAGTATTTT. This sequence encodes CASSLTGGTDTQYF.

This rearrangement joins TRBV19 to TRBJ1-5; 9 bases align to TRBD1. The germline V gene has CDR1 LNHDA and CDR2 SQIVND (reference sequence). V lost 4 bases to trimming and J lost 8 bases; unmatched junction nucleotides: 9. The CDR3 loop spans 15 amino acids. For the CDR3, the DNA is TGTGCCAGTAGTAACCGGGACAGGGTCCGGGAGCCCCAGCATTTT. It translates to CASSNRDRVREPQHF.

This chain uses TRBV30 with TRBJ2-3; 10 bases align to TRBD2. V shed 5 bases, J shed 1 base, and the junction held 3 bases outside the gene matches. CDR3 size: 14 residues. Germline V gives CDR1 GTSNPN, CDR2 SVGIG (reference sequence). CDR3 loop: CAWDLAGGTDTQYF. CDR3 nucleotide sequence: TGTGCCTGGGACCTAGCGGGGGGCACAGATACGCAGTATTTT.